This passage covers 30 T cell receptor beta chains from one sample sequenced in a study of cytomegalovirus exposure and HLA in healthy donors. The PCR contained 60 Vbeta and 13 Jbeta primers. Produced via immunoSEQ multiplex PCR; TCRdb's table is partial and in-frame only. The specimen's table records 70,000 to 80,000 clones. The sample comprised PBMCs. The receptors here all came from a man aged 40-55 years in good health and CMV-seronegative.

The chain couples TRBV19 to TRBJ1-1, with D possibly being TRBD1 (6 bases). V shed 3 bases and J shed 0 bases, with 14 bases lying between them. The CDR3 spans 16 residues. The V gene's germline CDR1 is LNHDA and CDR2 SQIVND (reference sequence). CDR3 sequence reads: CASSIDGGHMNTEAFF. The CDR3 DNA reads TGTGCCAGTAGTATCGACGGGGGGCATATGAACACTGAAGCTTTCTTT.

V usage is TRBV19 and J usage is TRBJ2-2, with 8 bases matching TRBD1. The CDR3 covers 17 residues. The V and J ends lost 10 bases and 1 base, in that order; junction bases with no gene match: 14. Germline CDR1 and CDR2: LNHDA and SQIVND (reference sequence). This CDR3 is CATERAWGQVNTGELFF. The CDR3 nucleotides are TGTGCCACCGAAAGGGCATGGGGACAGGTGAACACCGGGGAGCTGTTTTTT.

CDR3 DNA: TGTGCCAGCAGCATCTACAGGGGGCCCGGCTATGGCTACACCTTC. Amino acid sequence: CASSIYRGPGYGYTF. The J gene is TRBJ1-2, the V gene TRBV7-2, with 9 bases aligning to TRBD1. The CDR3 runs 15 residues. Germline CDR1 is SGHTA and CDR2 is FQGNSA. Trimming at V came to 5 bases and at J to 4 bases, leaving 8 bases not matched to a gene.

The J gene is TRBJ1-6, the V gene TRBV5-1, with D perhaps TRBD1 (6 bases). CDR1 SGHRS and CDR2 YFSETQ come from the germline V gene. V shed 2 bases and J shed 9 bases, with 12 bases lying between them. The CDR3 extends over 14 amino acids. The CDR3 loop reads CASSFGQSGSPLHF. CDR3 coding DNA: TGCGCCAGCAGCTTCGGACAGTCAGGTTCACCCCTCCACTTT.

In the case of this clone: Other nucleotide sequences from this sample produce the same CDR3. Here the CDR3 DNA reads TGTGCCAGCAGTGAGACTAGCGGGGGGGCAGATACGCAGTATTTT. Translated: CASSETSGGADTQYF. V and J are TRBV6-1 and TRBJ2-3, with 14 bases that match TRBD2. Germline trimming cut 3 bases from V and 4 bases from J; bases unmatched to any gene: 0. Germline values: CDR1 MNHNS, CDR2 SASEGT. There are 15 residues in the CDR3.

V usage is TRBV7-8 and J usage is TRBJ1-4; the D gene is possibly TRBD1 (6 bases). This CDR3 comprises 19 residues. CDR1 is SGHVS, CDR2 FQNEAQ, per germline. Deletions cut 5 bases from V and 4 bases from J, with 26 bases between. CDR3 bases: TGTGCCAGCAGCGTAACAGGGTTCCCCACCATCAAGGGTAATGAAAAACTGTTTTTT. Protein: CASSVTGFPTIKGNEKLFF.

The chain carries TRBV19 and TRBJ2-7; 12 nucleotides align to TRBD2. The CDR3 consists of 14 residues. Per germline, CDR1 LNHDA and CDR2 SQIVND (reference sequence). J lost 2 bases, V lost 4 bases, and 0 bases had no gene match. The CDR3 coding sequence is TGTGCCAGTAGTACTAGCGGGGGGGCCTACGAGCAGTACTTC. As protein: CASSTSGGAYEQYF.

The chain joins TRBV5-1 to TRBJ1-1, with D maybe TRBD1 (5 bases). Germline V CDR1 and CDR2: SGHRS, YFSETQ. The CDR3 sequence is 15 residues long. Trimming stripped 0 bases from V and 1 base from J, with 10 bases between. The CDR3, as DNA: TGCGCCAGCAGCTTGGCCCGCCAGGGGAACACTGAAGCTTTCTTT. Protein: CASSLARQGNTEAFF.

The chain carries TRBV6-5 and TRBJ1-1; 9 bases fit TRBD1. CDR3 size: 15 residues. V was clipped by 5 bases and J by 7 bases; unmatched bases: 11. Germline CDR1 and CDR2: MNHEY and SVGAGI. CDR3 nucleotides: TGTGCCAGCAGTCTCAGCGGGACAGGGCGTGATGAAGCTTTCTTT. Translating it yields CASSLSGTGRDEAFF.

V is TRBV13 and J is TRBJ2-7; D gene unclear. CDR3 length: 14 amino acids. Trimming left V 3 bases short and J 2 bases short, with 11 bases between. CDR1 is PRHDT, CDR2 FYEKMQ, per germline (reference sequence). The CDR3 region is CASSFGSVTYEQYF. Written as DNA, the CDR3 is TGTGCCAGCAGCTTCGGGTCCGTTACCTACGAGCAGTACTTC.

The rearrangement uses TRBV6-4 and TRBJ2-3; 9 bases align to TRBD2. The V segment lost 0 bases and the J segment 3 bases; nucleotides outside the gene matches: 10. The CDR3 extends over 18 amino acids. CDR1 is MRHNA and CDR2 is SNTAGT in the germline V gene. The CDR3 sequence is CASSDSPGGGAETDTQYF. Here the CDR3 DNA reads TGTGCCAGCAGTGACTCCCCCGGCGGGGGGGCCGAGACAGATACGCAGTATTTT.

In the case of this clone: The junction departs from germline at one end; a sequencing error may be responsible. Other DNA sequences from this sample encode an identical CDR3 as well. The chain links TRBV30 to TRBJ2-3, with D possibly matching TRBD1 (6 bases). Germline V lookup: CDR1 GTSNPN, CDR2 SVGIG (reference sequence). This CDR3 comprises 15 residues. The DNA of the CDR3 is TGCGCCTGGACGACCGGGTCGGGACACACAGATACGCAGTATTTT. This codes for CAWTTGSGHTDTQYF.

This chain connects TRBV29-1 to TRBJ1-2, with 8 bases aligning to TRBD1. Germline CDR1 reads SQVTM; CDR2 reads ANQGSEA. The CDR3 is 13 amino acids. The junction had 5 bases not matched to a gene; V was cut back by 4 bases and J by 4 bases. Here the CDR3 reads CSVVRGPGYGYTF. CDR3 nucleotides: TGCAGCGTTGTCAGGGGGCCAGGCTATGGCTACACCTTC.

This rearrangement joins TRBV4-2 to TRBJ2-7; weak D call: TRBD1 (6 bases). CDR1 is LGHNA, CDR2 YNFKEQ, per germline. There are 12 residues in the CDR3. Trimming removed 3 bases from V and 4 bases from J, with 7 bases in between. The CDR3 DNA sequence: TGTGCCAGCAGCCATGACAGGTACGAGCAGTACTTC. Protein product: CASSHDRYEQYF.

The chain uses TRBV11-2 and TRBJ1-4, with a possible D match to TRBD1 (6 bases). Trimming cost V 0 bases and J 10 bases, with 21 bases left between them. CDR1 and CDR2 from the germline V gene are SGHAT and FQNNGV. CDR3 length equals 17 residues. CDR3 sequence (DNA): TGTGCCAGCAGCTTAGAGCGGACCGGGACATTTGTCGGAAAACTGTTTTTT. Translating it yields CASSLERTGTFVGKLFF. The full variable domain, completed using reference TRBV11-2 and TRBJ1-4, is EAGVAQSPRYKIIEKRQSVAFWCNPISGHATLYWYQQILGQGPKLLIQFQNNGVVDDSQLPKDRFSAERLKGVDSTLKIQPAKLEDSAVYLCASSLERTGTFVGKLFFGSGTQLSVL.

V and J are TRBV9 and TRBJ2-5; TRBD2 aligns across 12 bases. This CDR3 is built from 16 residues. Looked up from germline, CDR1 is SGDLS and CDR2 is YYNGEE. With V trimmed by 3 bases and J by 2 bases, 5 bases remained unmatched. The CDR3 spells CASSDLTSGGQETQYF. CDR3 DNA: TGTGCCAGCAGCGACCTAACTAGCGGGGGGCAAGAGACCCAGTACTTC.

The chain combines TRBV29-1 with TRBJ2-1, with 11 bases fitting TRBD1. V was pared by 3 bases and J by 7 bases, with 8 bases of the junction left unmatched. There are 15 residues in the CDR3. The germline gives CDR1 SQVTM, CDR2 ANQGSEA. The CDR3 loop is CSVEEGQGVANEQFF. The CDR3 DNA is TGCAGCGTTGAGGAGGGACAGGGGGTTGCAAATGAGCAGTTCTTC.

The V gene is TRBV30, the J gene TRBJ1-2; 8 nucleotides line up with TRBD1. Germline assignment: CDR1 GTSNPN and CDR2 SVGIG (reference sequence). The CDR3 consists of 17 residues. J lost 4 bases, V lost 2 bases, and 15 bases had no gene match. The CDR3 loop reads CAWSRLGQGYSGYGYTF. CDR3 nucleotide sequence: TGTGCCTGGAGTAGATTAGGACAGGGCTATTCAGGCTATGGCTACACCTTC.

The rearrangement links TRBV5-1 to TRBJ2-5, with D perhaps matching TRBD2 (6 bases). The CDR3 runs 17 residues. Germline V gene sequence: CDR1 SGHRS, CDR2 YFSETQ. V was cut by 0 bases and J by 4 bases, with 19 bases left in between. The DNA of the CDR3 is TGCGCCAGCAGCTTGGGTTGGTTGGCGGGGTATAGAGAGACCCAGTACTTC. Its translation is CASSLGWLAGYRETQYF.

The chain has TRBV7-8 and TRBJ1-2, with D tentatively TRBD1 (6 bases). Germline assignment: CDR1 SGHVS and CDR2 FQNEAQ. Trimming removed 5 bases from V and 10 bases from J, with 11 bases in between. The CDR3 totals 11 residues. This CDR3 is CASSHRENYTF. CDR3 coding DNA: TGTGCCAGCAGCCACAGGGAAAACTACACCTTC.

The chain couples TRBV4-2 to TRBJ2-1; 9 positions match TRBD2. CDR3 length: 15 residues. Germline CDR1 and CDR2: LGHNA and YNFKEQ. Germline trimming cut 0 bases from V and 10 bases from J; bases unmatched to any gene: 7. CDR3 residues: CASSQESSGMREQFF. The DNA for the CDR3 is TGTGCCAGCAGCCAAGAGTCTAGCGGGATGAGGGAGCAGTTCTTC.

The chain employs TRBV7-9 and TRBJ2-7; 8 bases match TRBD2. Germline assignment: CDR1 SEHNR and CDR2 FQNEAQ (reference sequence). This CDR3 has 12 residues. Losses at the gene ends were 5 bases for V and 6 bases for J; bases not matched to a gene: 3. CDR3 nucleotides: TGTGCCAGCAGCCAAACTAGCGGCGAGCAGTACTTC. It encodes CASSQTSGEQYF.

The genes are TRBV9 and TRBJ2-1; TRBD1 might be the D (5 bases). Germline V gene data show CDR1 as SGDLS and CDR2 as YYNGEE. V lost 1 base and J lost 0, with 11 bases in between. The CDR3 contains 16 residues. This CDR3 is CASSVMDMSSYNEQFF. The CDR3 DNA reads as TGTGCCAGCAGCGTAATGGACATGAGCTCCTACAATGAGCAGTTCTTC.

For the CDR3, the DNA is TGTGCCAGCAGTGGCGAGGGGGGGAATGAGCAGTTCTTC. It yields the protein CASSGEGGNEQFF. The V and J genes are TRBV6-4 and TRBJ2-1, with D maybe TRBD2 (7 bases). The V gene's germline CDR1 is MRHNA and CDR2 SNTAGT. Trimming removed 4 bases from V and 7 bases from J, with 11 bases in between. This CDR3 region has 13 residues.

The chain couples TRBV27 to TRBJ2-3; 8 bases align to TRBD1. V lost 4 bases to trimming and J lost 2 bases; unmatched junction nucleotides: 2. There are 14 residues in the CDR3. Germline V gene lookup returns CDR1 MNHEY and CDR2 SMNVEV (reference sequence). CDR3 bases: TGTGCCAGCAGTTGGGGACAGGCCACAGATACGCAGTATTTT. Encoded protein: CASSWGQATDTQYF.

The chain joins TRBV16 to TRBJ1-1, with D possibly matching TRBD1 (5 bases). V lost 0 bases and J lost 3, with 8 bases in between. Per the germline V gene, CDR1 is KGHSY and CDR2 is FQNENV. This CDR3 contains 14 residues. The chain's CDR3 is CASSQSRGDTEAFF. The CDR3 coding sequence is TGTGCCAGCAGCCAATCGCGGGGGGACACTGAAGCTTTCTTT.

The chain employs TRBV7-9 and TRBJ1-1, with TRBD1 matching over 11 bases. J gave up 1 base and V 1 base, and 5 bases lay outside the gene matches. CDR3 length: 17 residues. Germline values: CDR1 SEHNR, CDR2 FQNEAQ (reference sequence). DNA of the CDR3: TGTGCCAGCAGCTTAGAAGGACAGGGGGCGGGGAACACTGAAGCTTTCTTT. It is translated as CASSLEGQGAGNTEAFF.

The J gene is TRBJ2-2, the V gene TRBV9; TRBD2 aligns across 7 bases. CDR3 size: 13 residues. Germline CDR1 SGDLS, CDR2 YYNGEE. The CDR3 is CATSDANTGELFF. The CDR3 DNA reads TGTGCTACTAGCGACGCGAACACCGGGGAGCTGTTTTTT.

The DNA for the CDR3 is TGTGCCAGCAGCTCTACCGGGACAGGGACCTATGGCTACACCTTC. This gives the protein CASSSTGTGTYGYTF. This chain links TRBV7-6 with TRBJ1-2; 9 bases agree with TRBD1. The CDR3 covers 15 residues. The junction had 7 bases not matched to a gene; V was cut back by 4 bases and J by 4 bases. Germline assignment: CDR1 SGHVS and CDR2 FNYEAQ.

This sequence joins TRBV7-6 and TRBJ1-1; no definite D call. Germline V gene lookup returns CDR1 SGHVS and CDR2 FNYEAQ. CDR3 length: 16 residues. Trimming cost V 0 bases and J 1 base, with 12 bases left between them. The CDR3 spells CASSLASGGGNTEAFF. CDR3 sequence (DNA): TGTGCCAGCAGCTTAGCCTCGGGAGGCGGGAACACTGAAGCTTTCTTT.